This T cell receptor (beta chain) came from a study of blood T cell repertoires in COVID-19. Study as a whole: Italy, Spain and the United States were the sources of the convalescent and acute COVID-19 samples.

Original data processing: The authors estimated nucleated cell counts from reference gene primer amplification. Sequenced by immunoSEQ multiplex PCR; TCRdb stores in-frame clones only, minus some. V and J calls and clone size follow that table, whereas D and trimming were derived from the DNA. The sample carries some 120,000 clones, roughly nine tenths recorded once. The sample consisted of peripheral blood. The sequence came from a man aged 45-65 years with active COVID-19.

Written as DNA, the CDR3 is TGCGCCAGCAGCCCTCCCAAGCCGGGACAGGGAAACTATGGCTACACCTTC. This codes for CASSPPKPGQGNYGYTF. J is TRBJ1-2 and V is TRBV4-1; TRBD1 agrees at 9 bases. The CDR3 runs to 17 residues. With 4 bases clipped from V and 2 bases from J, the junction kept 11 bases outside the gene matches. Germline CDR1 and CDR2: MGHRA and YSYEKL.